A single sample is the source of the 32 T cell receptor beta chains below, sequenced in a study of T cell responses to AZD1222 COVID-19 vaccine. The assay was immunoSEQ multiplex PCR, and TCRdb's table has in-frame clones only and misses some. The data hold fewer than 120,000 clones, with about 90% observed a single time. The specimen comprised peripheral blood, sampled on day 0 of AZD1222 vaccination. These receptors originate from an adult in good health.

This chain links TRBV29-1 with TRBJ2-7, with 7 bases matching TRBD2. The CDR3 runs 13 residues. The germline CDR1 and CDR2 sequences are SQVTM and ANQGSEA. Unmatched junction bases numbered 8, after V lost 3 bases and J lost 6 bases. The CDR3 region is CSVDGGGGSEQYF. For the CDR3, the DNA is TGCAGCGTTGATGGCGGGGGAGGAAGCGAGCAGTACTTC.

The CDR3 DNA reads TGTGCCAGCTCACCACCGGAGCGGGGGTCGTACAATGAGCAGTTCTTC. Its protein product is CASSPPERGSYNEQFF. The chain employs TRBV18 and TRBJ2-1; 8 positions match TRBD2. Germline V gene lookup returns CDR1 KGHSH and CDR2 LQKENI. Trimming took 0 bases from V and 4 from J; bases not matched to a gene: 5. This CDR3 has 16 residues.

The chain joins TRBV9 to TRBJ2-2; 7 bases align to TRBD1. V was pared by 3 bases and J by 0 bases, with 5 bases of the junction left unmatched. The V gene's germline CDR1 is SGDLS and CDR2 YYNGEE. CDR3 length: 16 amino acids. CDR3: CASSGGTEANTGELFF. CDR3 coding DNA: TGTGCCAGCAGCGGTGGGACAGAAGCGAACACCGGGGAGCTGTTTTTT.

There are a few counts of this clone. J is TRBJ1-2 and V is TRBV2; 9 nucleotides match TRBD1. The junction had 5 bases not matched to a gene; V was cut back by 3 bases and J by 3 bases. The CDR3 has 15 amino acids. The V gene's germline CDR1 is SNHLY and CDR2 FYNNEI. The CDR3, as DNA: TGTGCCAGCAGTGAGGGACAGGGACTCTACTATGGCTACACCTTC. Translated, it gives CASSEGQGLYYGYTF. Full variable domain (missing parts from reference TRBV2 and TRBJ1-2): EPEVTQTPSHQVTQMGQEVILRCVPISNHLYFYWYRQILGQKVEFLVSFYNNEISEKSEIFDDQFSVERPDGSNFTLKIRSTKLEDSAMYFCASSEGQGLYYGYTFGSGTRLTVV.

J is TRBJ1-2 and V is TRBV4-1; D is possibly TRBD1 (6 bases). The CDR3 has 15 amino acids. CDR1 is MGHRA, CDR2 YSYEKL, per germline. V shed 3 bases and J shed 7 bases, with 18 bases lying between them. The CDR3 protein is CASSQGVQGRLGYTF. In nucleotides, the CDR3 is TGCGCCAGCAGCCAGGGGGTACAGGGAAGGCTTGGCTACACCTTC.

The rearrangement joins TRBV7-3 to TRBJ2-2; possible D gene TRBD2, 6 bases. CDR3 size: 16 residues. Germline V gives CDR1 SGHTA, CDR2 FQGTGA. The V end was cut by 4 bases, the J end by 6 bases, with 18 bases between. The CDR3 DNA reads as TGTGCCAGCAGCTCAAGCGGCGGGGCGAGTGCCGGGGAGCTGTTTTTT. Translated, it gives CASSSSGGASAGELFF.

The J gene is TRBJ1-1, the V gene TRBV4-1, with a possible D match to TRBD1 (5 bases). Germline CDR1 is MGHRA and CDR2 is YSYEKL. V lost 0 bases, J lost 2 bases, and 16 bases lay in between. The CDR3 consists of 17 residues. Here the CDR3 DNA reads TGCGCCAGCAGCCAAGACCAAAATCGCGGGACCAACACTGAAGCTTTCTTT. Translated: CASSQDQNRGTNTEAFF.

The CDR3 spells CASSQRTGGEKLFF. The DNA of the CDR3 is TGTGCCAGCAGCCAAAGGACAGGGGGCGAAAAACTGTTTTTT. The V and J genes are TRBV3-1 (or the pseudogene TRBV3-2) and TRBJ1-4; TRBD1 agrees at 11 bases. Per germline, CDR1 LGHDT and CDR2 YNNKEL (reference sequence). J was trimmed by 8 bases and V by 2 bases; bases with no gene match: 1. This CDR3 comprises 14 residues.

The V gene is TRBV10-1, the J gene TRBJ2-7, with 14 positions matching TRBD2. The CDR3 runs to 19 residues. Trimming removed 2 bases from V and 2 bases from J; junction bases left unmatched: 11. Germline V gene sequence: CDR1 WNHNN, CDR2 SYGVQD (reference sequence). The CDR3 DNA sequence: TGCGCCAGCAGTGAGCAGGGACTAGCGGGGGCACCATGGCCCTACGAGCAGTACTTC. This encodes CASSEQGLAGAPWPYEQYF.

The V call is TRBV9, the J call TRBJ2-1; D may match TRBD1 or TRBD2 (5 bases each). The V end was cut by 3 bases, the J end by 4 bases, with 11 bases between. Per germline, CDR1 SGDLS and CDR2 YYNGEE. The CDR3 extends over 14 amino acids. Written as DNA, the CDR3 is TGTGCCAGCAGCGCGTTGGGGGAATACAATGAGCAGTTCTTC. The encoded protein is CASSALGEYNEQFF.

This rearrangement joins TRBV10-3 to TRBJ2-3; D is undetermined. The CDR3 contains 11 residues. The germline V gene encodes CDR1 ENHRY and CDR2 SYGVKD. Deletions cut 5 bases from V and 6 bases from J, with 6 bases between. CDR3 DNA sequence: TGTGCCATCAGTATCGGGGATACGCAGTATTTT. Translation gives CAISIGDTQYF.

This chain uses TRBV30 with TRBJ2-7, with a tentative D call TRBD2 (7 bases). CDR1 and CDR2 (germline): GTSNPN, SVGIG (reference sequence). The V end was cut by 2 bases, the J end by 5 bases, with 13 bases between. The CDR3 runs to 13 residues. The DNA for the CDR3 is TGTGCCTGGAGTCCCGGGGGGCGCAACGAGCAGTACTTC. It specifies CAWSPGGRNEQYF.

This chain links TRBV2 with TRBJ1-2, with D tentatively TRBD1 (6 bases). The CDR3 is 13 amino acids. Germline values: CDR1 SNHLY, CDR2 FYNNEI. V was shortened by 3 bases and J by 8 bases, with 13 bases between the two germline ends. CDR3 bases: TGTGCCAGCAGTGAGGGGACAACGAGGGGCTACACCTTC. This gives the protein CASSEGTTRGYTF. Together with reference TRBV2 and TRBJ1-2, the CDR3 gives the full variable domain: EPEVTQTPSHQVTQMGQEVILRCVPISNHLYFYWYRQILGQKVEFLVSFYNNEISEKSEIFDDQFSVERPDGSNFTLKIRSTKLEDSAMYFCASSEGTTRGYTFGSGTRLTVV.

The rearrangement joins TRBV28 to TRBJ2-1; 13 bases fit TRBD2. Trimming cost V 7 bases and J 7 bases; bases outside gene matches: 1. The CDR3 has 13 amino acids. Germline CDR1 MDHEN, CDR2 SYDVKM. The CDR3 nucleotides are TGTGCCAGCATGACTAGCGGGAGGAATGAGCAGTTCTTC. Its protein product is CASMTSGRNEQFF.

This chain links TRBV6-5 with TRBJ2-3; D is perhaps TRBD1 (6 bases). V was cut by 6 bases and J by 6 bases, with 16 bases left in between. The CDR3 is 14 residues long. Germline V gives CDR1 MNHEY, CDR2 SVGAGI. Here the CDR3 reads CASSLQGRHDTQYF. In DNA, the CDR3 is TGTGCCAGCAGCCTCCAGGGGCGGCACGATACGCAGTATTTT.

The CDR3 bases are TGCGCCAGCAGCTTGGAAGTGACAGGGGTAGCCGGGGAGCTGTTTTTT. Protein sequence: CASSLEVTGVAGELFF. The V gene is TRBV5-1, the J gene TRBJ2-2; TRBD1 matches at 8 bases. In germline, CDR1 is SGHRS, CDR2 YFSETQ. J lost 6 bases, V lost 0 bases, and 7 bases had no gene match. The CDR3 loop spans 16 amino acids.

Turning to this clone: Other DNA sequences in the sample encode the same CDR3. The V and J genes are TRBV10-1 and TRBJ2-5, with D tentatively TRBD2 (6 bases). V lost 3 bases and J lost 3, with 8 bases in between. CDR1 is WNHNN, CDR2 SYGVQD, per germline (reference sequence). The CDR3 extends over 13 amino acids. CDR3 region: CASSEGGEETQYF. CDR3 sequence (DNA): TGCGCCAGCAGTGAAGGAGGGGAAGAGACCCAGTACTTC.

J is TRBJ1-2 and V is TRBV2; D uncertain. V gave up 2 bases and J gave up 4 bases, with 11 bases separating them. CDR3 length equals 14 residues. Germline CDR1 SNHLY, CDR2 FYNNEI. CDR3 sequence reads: CASSESAPGYGYTF. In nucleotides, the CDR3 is TGTGCCAGCAGTGAATCGGCCCCGGGCTATGGCTACACCTTC.

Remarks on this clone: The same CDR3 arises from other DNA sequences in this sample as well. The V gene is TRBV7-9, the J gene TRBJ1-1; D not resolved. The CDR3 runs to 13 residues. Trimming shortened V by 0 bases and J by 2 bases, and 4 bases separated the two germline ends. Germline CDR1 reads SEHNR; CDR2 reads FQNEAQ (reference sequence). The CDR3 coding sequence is TGTGCCAGCAGCTTAGCCCTTAACACTGAAGCTTTCTTT. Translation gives CASSLALNTEAFF.

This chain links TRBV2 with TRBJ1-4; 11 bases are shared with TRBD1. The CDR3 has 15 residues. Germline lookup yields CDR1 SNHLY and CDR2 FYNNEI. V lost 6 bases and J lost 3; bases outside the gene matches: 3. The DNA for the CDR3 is TGTGCCAGCAGGGTGGACAGGGGGCCTAATGAAAAACTGTTTTTT. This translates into CASRVDRGPNEKLFF. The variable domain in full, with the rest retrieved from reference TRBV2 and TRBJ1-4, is EPEVTQTPSHQVTQMGQEVILRCVPISNHLYFYWYRQILGQKVEFLVSFYNNEISEKSEIFDDQFSVERPDGSNFTLKIRSTKLEDSAMYFCASRVDRGPNEKLFFGSGTQLSVL.

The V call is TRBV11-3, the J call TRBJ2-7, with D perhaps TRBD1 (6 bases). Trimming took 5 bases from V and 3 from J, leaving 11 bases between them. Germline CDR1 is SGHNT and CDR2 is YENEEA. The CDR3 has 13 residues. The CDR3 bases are TGTGCCAGCAGCCCAGAAGGGGGCTACGAGCAGTACTTC. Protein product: CASSPEGGYEQYF.

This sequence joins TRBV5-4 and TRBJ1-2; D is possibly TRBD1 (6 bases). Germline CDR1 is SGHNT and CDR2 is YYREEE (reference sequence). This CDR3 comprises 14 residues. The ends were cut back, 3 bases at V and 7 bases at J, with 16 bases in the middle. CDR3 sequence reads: CASSSGGLNRGYTF. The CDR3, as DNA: TGTGCCAGCAGCTCCGGGGGCTTGAATCGTGGCTACACCTTC.

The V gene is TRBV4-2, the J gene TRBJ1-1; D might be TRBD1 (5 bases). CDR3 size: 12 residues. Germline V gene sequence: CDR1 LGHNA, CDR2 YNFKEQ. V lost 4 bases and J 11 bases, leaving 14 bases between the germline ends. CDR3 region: CASSPGPEEAFF. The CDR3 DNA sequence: TGTGCCAGCAGCCCGGGGCCGGAGGAGGCTTTCTTT.

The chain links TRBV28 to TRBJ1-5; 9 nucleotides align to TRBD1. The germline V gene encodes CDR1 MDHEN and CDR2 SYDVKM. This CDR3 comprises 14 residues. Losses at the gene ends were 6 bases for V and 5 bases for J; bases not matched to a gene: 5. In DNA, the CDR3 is TGTGCCAGCAGCGCCGGGACAGGGCATCAGCCCCAGCATTTT. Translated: CASSAGTGHQPQHF. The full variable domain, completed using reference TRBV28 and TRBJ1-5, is DVKVTQSSRYLVKRTGEKVFLECVQDMDHENMFWYRQDPGLGLRLIYFSYDVKMKEKGDIPEGYSVSREKKERFSLILESASTNQTSMYLCASSAGTGHQPQHFGDGTRLSIL.

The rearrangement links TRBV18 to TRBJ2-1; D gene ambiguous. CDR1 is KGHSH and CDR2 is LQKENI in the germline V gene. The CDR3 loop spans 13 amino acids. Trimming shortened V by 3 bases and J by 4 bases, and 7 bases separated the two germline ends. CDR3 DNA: TGTGCCAGCTCACCCCAGACTTACAATGAGCAGTTCTTC. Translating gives CASSPQTYNEQFF.

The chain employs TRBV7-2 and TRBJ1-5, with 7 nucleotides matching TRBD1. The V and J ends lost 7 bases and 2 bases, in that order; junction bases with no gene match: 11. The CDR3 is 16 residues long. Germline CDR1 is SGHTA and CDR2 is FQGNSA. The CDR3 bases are TGTGCCAGCACCCCGGACAGGTCGAGGGGCAATCAGCCCCAGCATTTT. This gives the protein CASTPDRSRGNQPQHF.

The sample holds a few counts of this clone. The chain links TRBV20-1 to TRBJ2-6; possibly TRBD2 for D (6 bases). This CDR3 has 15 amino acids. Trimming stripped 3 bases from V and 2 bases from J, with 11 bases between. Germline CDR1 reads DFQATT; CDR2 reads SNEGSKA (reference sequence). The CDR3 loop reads CSASLREAGANVLTF. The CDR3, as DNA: TGCAGTGCTAGTCTTAGGGAGGCTGGGGCCAACGTCCTGACTTTC.

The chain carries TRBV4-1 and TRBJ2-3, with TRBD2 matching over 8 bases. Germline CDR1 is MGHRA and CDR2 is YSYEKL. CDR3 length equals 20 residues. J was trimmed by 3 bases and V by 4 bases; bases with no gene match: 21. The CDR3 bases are TGCGCCAGCAGCCCCGTCGGGAGCGGGAGAACGTTCGGAGCGACAGATACGCAGTATTTT. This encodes CASSPVGSGRTFGATDTQYF.

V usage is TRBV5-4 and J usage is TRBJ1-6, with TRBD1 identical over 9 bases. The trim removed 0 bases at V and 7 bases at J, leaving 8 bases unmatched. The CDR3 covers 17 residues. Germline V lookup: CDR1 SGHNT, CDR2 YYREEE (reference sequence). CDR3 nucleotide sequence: TGTGCCAGCAGCTTGGGGGGACAGGGCCTAGGGAATTCACCCCTCCACTTT. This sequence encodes CASSLGGQGLGNSPLHF.

The CDR3 bases are TGTGCCAGCAGCCAAGACTCCGGGAAGACCTACGAGCAGTACTTC. Translation: CASSQDSGKTYEQYF. This chain connects TRBV4-2 to TRBJ2-7; D might be TRBD2 (5 bases). Germline V gives CDR1 LGHNA, CDR2 YNFKEQ. The CDR3 is made up of 15 amino acids. V was cut by 0 bases and J by 2 bases, with 11 bases left in between.

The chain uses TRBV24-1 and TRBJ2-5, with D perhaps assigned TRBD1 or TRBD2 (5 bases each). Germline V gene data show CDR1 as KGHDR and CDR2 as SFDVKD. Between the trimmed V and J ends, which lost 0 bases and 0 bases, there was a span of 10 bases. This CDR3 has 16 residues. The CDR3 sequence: CATSDLERGNQETQYF. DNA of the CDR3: TGTGCCACCAGTGATTTGGAGAGGGGAAACCAAGAGACCCAGTACTTC.

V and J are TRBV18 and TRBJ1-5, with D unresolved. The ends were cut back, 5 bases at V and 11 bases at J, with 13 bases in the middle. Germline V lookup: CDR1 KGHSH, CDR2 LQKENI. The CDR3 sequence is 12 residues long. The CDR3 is CASSLPTEAQHF. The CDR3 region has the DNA TGTGCCAGCTCATTACCGACCGAGGCCCAGCATTTT.